The clone carrying this TCR beta chain came up once. The antigen remains unidentified. Data came from immunoSEQ multiplex PCR; TCRdb stores just in-frame clones and leaves some out. The table lists about 43,000 clones, roughly two thirds of them singletons. This sample stems from a study of radiotherapy plus CTLA-4 blockade in lung cancer. General study points: Early clonal dynamics of blood T cells, together with interferon-beta, were reported as the best response predictor. Subsequent to radiotherapy plus ipilimumab, tumor-derived TCR clones underwent expansion in blood.

V was trimmed by 8 bases and J by 4 bases, leaving 12 bases between them. Germline CDR1 is MNHEY and CDR2 is SMNVEV (reference sequence). The CDR3 is made up of 13 amino acids. CTLA-4 blockade using ipilimumab, together with focal radiation, was received by patients with chemo-refractory metastatic non-small-cell lung cancer. The genes are TRBV27 and TRBJ2-1; a weak D match, TRBD2 (5 bases). The material sequenced was peripheral blood, taken from a patient treated with radiotherapy plus ipilimumab. This receptor was identified in a human donor with non-small cell lung cancer who had a partial response to radiotherapy plus ipilimumab. The CDR3 DNA sequence: TGTGCCAGCGGGCGGACTGCATACAATGAGCAGTTCTTC. Protein sequence: CASGRTAYNEQFF.